A single sample is the source of the 4 T cell receptor beta chains below, sequenced in a study of T cell repertoires in cytomegalovirus infection. MiXCR, run by TCRdb on the reads, gives a single entry per CDR3 protein. The table has roughly 350,000 distinct CDR3 sequences, about 34% seen once. Antigens for these TCRs are unknown. This material consisted of cultured PBMCs, taken from culture after CMV antigen stimulation. The receptors here all came from a human donor in good health (CMV status not recorded). Some clones in this sample may be carry-over from other donors' samples.

This clonotype has just one count. The J gene is TRBJ2-7, the V gene TRBV7-9, with D possibly matching TRBD2 (7 bases). Germline-derived CDR1 and CDR2 are SEHNR and FQNEAQ (reference sequence). The CDR3 is made up of 16 amino acids. V shed 1 base and J shed 6 bases, with 19 bases lying between them. CDR3 sequence (DNA): TGTGCCAGCAGCTTAGGAGGGGGAGGGCCGGGGTTCGAGCAGTACTTC. Its translation: CASSLGGGGPGFEQYF.

The rearrangement joins TRBV28 to TRBJ2-7; 12 bases match TRBD2. V shed 3 bases, J shed 3 bases, and the junction held 3 bases outside the gene matches. The CDR3 spans 15 residues. Per the germline V gene, CDR1 is MDHEN and CDR2 is SYDVKM. CDR3 region: CASSFLAGGNYEQYF. The CDR3 DNA sequence: TGTGCCAGCAGTTTCCTAGCGGGAGGGAACTACGAGCAGTACTTC.

This clonotype appeared a few times. J is TRBJ1-2 and V is TRBV7-8; 7 nucleotides align to TRBD1. The CDR3 totals 14 residues. The junction had 2 bases not matched to a gene; V was cut back by 2 bases and J by 2 bases. In germline, CDR1 is SGHVS, CDR2 FQNEAQ. CDR3 coding DNA: TGTGCCAGCAGCTTACTACAGGGGAACTATGGCTACACCTTC. Translated: CASSLLQGNYGYTF.

In this sample, this clonotype turned up many times. The gene calls are TRBV5-4 and TRBJ2-5, with a weak D call TRBD1 (6 bases). This CDR3 has 14 residues. Germline CDR1 SGHNT, CDR2 YYREEE (reference sequence). Trimming left V 2 bases short and J 5 bases short, with 13 bases between. CDR3 loop: CASSFQGSGETQYF. Here the CDR3 DNA reads TGTGCCAGCAGCTTTCAGGGGTCTGGGGAGACCCAGTACTTC.